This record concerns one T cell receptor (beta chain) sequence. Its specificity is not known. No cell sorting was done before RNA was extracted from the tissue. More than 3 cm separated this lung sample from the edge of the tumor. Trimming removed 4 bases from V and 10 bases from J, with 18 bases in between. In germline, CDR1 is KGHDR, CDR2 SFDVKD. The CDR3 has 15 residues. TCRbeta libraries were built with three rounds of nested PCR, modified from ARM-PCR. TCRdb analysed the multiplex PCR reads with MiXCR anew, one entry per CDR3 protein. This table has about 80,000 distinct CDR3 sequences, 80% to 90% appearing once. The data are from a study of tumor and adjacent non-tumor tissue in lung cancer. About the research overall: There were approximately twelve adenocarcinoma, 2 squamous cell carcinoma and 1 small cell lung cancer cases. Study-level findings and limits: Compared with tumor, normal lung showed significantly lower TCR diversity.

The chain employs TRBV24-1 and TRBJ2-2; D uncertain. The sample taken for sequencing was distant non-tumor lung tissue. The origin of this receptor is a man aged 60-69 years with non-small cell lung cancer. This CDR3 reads CATSDPDTLREELFF. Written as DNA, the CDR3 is TGTGCCACCAGTGACCCTGACACGCTCCGCGAGGAGCTGTTTTTT.